The present T cell receptor beta chain was sequenced within a study of T cell responses to AZD1222 COVID-19 vaccine. Whole-study results and caveats: Donors skewed white British and female; clonal diversity was possibly underestimated.

About this clone itself: As yet, its antigen is unknown.

Sequencing used immunoSEQ multiplex PCR; TCRdb keeps in-frame clones, though not all of them. The repertoire holds around 150,000 clones, with 90% as singletons. The germline V gene has CDR1 SGDLS and CDR2 YYNGEE. This CDR3 is 14 amino acids long. Trimming cost V 0 bases and J 5 bases, with 11 bases left between them. The source material was peripheral blood, sampled 28 days after the second AZD1222 dose. The gene calls are TRBV9 and TRBJ2-5; no clear D gene. This clonotype was obtained from an adult who received the AZD1222 COVID-19 vaccine. The chain's CDR3 is CASSVDSGEETQYF. The CDR3 DNA sequence: TGTGCCAGCAGCGTAGATTCCGGTGAGGAGACCCAGTACTTC.